This T cell receptor (beta chain) was retrieved from a study of cytomegalovirus exposure and HLA in healthy donors. Overall study findings and caveats: Many donors carried some public TCRs, although rarity characterized most TCR sequences. Later on, an analysis tied under 20,000 TCR beta sequences to HLA alleles at 0.05 false discovery rate. Clonal expansion was found to be greater in HLA-associated TCR beta chains than in equally common others in a later analysis.

Both 60 Vbeta primers and 13 Jbeta primers went into the PCR. Sequencing used immunoSEQ multiplex PCR; TCRdb keeps in-frame clones, though not all of them. The sample has fewer than 200,000 clones, about 13% seen once. Germline loops: CDR1 SGDLS, CDR2 YYNGEE. The CDR3 is 15 residues long. J was trimmed by 10 bases and V by 3 bases; bases with no gene match: 9. Concerning this clone: Its target is unknown.

The chain employs TRBV9 and TRBJ1-6, with 8 positions matching TRBD1. Sequencing used PBMCs. This TCR derives from a man aged 45 to 65 in good health and CMV-seropositive. The CDR3 bases are TGTGCCAGCAGCGCCGGACAGGGACAAGGGTCACCCCTCCACTTT. Translating it yields CASSAGQGQGSPLHF.